The clone carrying this T cell receptor (beta chain) showed up just a few times. Its antigen is not identified. CDR3 size: 15 residues. V dropped 3 bases and J dropped 2 bases, with 11 bases sitting between them. Template switching introduced a universal primer site, and the cDNA bore unique molecular identifiers. TCRdb processed the 5' RACE reads anew with MiXCR; each CDR3 protein has one entry. The table records 700,000 or so distinct CDR3 sequences, approximately 22% of them present only once. The data derive from a study of identical twins. Study outcomes and limitations: Twin-shared out-of-frame alpha sequences showed excess low generation probability. Out-of-frame beta chain sequences displayed weaker excess sharing between twins.

These data also featured in a second study, about T cells expressing NK-cell markers.

The receptor comes from a woman under 30 in good health. This sequence joins TRBV12-3 or TRBV12-4 and TRBJ1-5; D possibly corresponds to TRBD1 (5 bases). The sample was PBMCs. DNA of the CDR3: TGTGCCAGCAGTTTTGGAGGGGCCGGCAATCAGCCCCAGCATTTT. Translated, it gives CASSFGGAGNQPQHF.